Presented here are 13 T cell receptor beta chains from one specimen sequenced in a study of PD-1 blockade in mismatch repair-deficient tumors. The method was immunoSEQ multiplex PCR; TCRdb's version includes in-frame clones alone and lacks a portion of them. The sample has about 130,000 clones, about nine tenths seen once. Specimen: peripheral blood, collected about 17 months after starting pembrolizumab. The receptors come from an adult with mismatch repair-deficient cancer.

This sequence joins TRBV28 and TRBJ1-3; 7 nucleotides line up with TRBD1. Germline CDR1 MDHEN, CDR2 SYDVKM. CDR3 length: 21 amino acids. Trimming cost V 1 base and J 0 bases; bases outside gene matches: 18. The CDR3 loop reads CASSLLFGGQTNPSSGNTIYF. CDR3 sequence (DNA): TGTGCCAGCAGTTTATTGTTTGGGGGACAGACCAACCCGAGCTCTGGAAACACCATATATTTT.

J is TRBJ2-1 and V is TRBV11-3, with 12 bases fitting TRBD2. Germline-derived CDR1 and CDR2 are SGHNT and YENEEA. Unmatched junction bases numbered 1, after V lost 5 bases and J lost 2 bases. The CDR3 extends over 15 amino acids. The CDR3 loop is CASSRLAGAYNEQFF. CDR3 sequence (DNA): TGTGCCAGCAGCAGACTAGCGGGGGCCTACAATGAGCAGTTCTTC.

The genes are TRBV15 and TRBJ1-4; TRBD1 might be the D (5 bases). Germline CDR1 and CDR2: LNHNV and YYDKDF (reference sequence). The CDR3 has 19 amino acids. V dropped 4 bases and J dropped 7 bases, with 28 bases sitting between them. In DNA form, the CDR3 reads TGTGCCACCAGCACCACTATAGGGGATAGAGGGCGGGCGGGTGAAAAACTGTTTTTT. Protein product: CATSTTIGDRGRAGEKLFF.

CDR3 DNA sequence: TGCGCCAGCAGCCTACGACAGACTCTGAACACTGAAGCTTTCTTT. Translated, it gives CASSLRQTLNTEAFF. V usage is TRBV4-1 and J usage is TRBJ1-1; tentatively, D is TRBD1 (5 bases). Germline V gene lookup returns CDR1 MGHRA and CDR2 YSYEKL. The CDR3 covers 15 residues. V was cut by 4 bases and J by 0 bases, with 12 bases left in between.

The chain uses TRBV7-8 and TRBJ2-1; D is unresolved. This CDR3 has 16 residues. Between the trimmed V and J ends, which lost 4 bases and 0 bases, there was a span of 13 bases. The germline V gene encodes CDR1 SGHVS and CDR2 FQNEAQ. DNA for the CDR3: TGTGCCAGCAGCTCCGAAACAACGGGCTCCTACAATGAGCAGTTCTTC. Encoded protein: CASSSETTGSYNEQFF. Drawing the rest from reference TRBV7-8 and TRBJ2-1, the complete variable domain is GAGVSQSPRYKVAKRGQDVALRCDPISGHVSLFWYQQALGQGPEFLTYFQNEAQLDKSGLPSDRFFAERPEGSVSTLKIQRTQQEDSAVYLCASSSETTGSYNEQFFGPGTRLTVL.

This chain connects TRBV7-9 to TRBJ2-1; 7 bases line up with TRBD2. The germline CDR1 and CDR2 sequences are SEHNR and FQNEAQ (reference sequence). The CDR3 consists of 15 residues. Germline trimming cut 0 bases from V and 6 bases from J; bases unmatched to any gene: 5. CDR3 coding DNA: TGTGCCAGCAGCTTAGCGGCGGGAGAGATCAATGAGCAGTTCTTC. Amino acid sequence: CASSLAAGEINEQFF. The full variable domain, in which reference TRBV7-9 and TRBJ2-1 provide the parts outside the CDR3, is DTGVSQNPRHKITKRGQNVTFRCDPISEHNRLYWYRQTLGQGPEFLTYFQNEAQLEKSRLLSDRFSAERPKGSFSTLEIQRTEQGDSAMYLCASSLAAGEINEQFFGPGTRLTVL.

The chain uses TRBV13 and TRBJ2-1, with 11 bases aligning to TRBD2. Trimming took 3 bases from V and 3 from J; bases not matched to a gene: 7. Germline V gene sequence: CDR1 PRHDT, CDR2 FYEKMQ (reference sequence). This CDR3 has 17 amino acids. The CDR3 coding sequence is TGTGCCAGCAGCTTCTTGACTAGCGGGATTTTCTACAATGAGCAGTTCTTC. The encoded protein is CASSFLTSGIFYNEQFF. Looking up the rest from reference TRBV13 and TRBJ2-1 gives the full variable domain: AAGVIQSPRHLIKEKRETATLKCYPIPRHDTVYWYQQGPGQDPQFLISFYEKMQSDKGSIPDRFSAQQFSDYHSELNMSSLELGDSALYFCASSFLTSGIFYNEQFFGPGTRLTVL.

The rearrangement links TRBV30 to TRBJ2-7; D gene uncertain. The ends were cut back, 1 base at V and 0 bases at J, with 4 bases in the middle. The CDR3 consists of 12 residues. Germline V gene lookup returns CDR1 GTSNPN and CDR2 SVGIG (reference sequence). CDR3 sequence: CAWSESSYEQYF. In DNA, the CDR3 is TGTGCCTGGAGTGAGAGCTCCTACGAGCAGTACTTC. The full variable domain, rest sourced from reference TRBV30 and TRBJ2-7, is SQTIHQWPATLVQPVGSPLSLECTVEGTSNPNLYWYRQAAGRGLQLLFYSVGIGQISSEVPQNLSASRPQDRQFILSSKKLLLSDSGFYLCAWSESSYEQYFGPGTRLTVT.

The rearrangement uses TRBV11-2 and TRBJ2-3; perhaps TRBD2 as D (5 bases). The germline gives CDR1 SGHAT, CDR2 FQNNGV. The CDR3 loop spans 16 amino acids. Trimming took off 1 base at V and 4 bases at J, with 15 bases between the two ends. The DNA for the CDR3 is TGTGCCAGCAGCTTAGTTGGTGGGAGTGCCGCAGATACGCAGTATTTT. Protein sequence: CASSLVGGSAADTQYF.

The CDR3 region has the DNA TGTGCCAGCGGCCGACAGACCCCGGGGGGAAACATTCAGTACTTC. Translating gives CASGRQTPGGNIQYF. The chain employs TRBV28 and TRBJ2-4, with TRBD2 identical over 7 bases. Germline CDR1 reads MDHEN; CDR2 reads SYDVKM. This CDR3 is 15 amino acids long. V was pared by 8 bases and J by 6 bases, with 13 bases of the junction left unmatched.

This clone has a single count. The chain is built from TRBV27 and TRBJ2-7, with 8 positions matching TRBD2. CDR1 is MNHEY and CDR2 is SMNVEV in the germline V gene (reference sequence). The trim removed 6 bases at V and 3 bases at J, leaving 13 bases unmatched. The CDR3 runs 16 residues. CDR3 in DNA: TGTGCCAGCAGCCCTACCTTACTCGGGACTAGCTACGAGCAGTACTTC. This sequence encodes CASSPTLLGTSYEQYF.

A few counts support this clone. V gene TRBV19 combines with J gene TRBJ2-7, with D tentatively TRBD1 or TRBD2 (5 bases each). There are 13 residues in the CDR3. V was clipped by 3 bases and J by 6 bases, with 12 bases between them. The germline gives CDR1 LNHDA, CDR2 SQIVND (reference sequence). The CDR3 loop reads CASSIGGYSEQYF. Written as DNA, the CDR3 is TGTGCCAGTAGTATTGGGGGTTACTCCGAGCAGTACTTC.

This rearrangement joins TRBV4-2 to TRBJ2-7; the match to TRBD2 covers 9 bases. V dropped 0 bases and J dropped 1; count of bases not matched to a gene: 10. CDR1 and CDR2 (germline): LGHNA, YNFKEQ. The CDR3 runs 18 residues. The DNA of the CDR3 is TGTGCCAGCAGCCAAGAATCTGGCGGGAGGGCCAGGTCCTACGAGCAGTACTTC. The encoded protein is CASSQESGGRARSYEQYF.